The TCR beta chain under discussion was sequenced for a study of shared clonotypes between healthy human individuals. Study-wide background: Participating donors consisted of a couple of women and a few men aged 18 to 49. Every donor yielded three CD4 naive, three CD4 memory, two CD8 naive and one CD8 memory plate. Whole-study results and caveats: Naive subsets generally had larger estimated richness than memory subsets.

TCRdb's table, derived via immunoSEQ multiplex PCR, lists solely in-frame clones and lacks some. The sample consists of 2 million to 3 million clones, about 92% of them appearing once. With regard to this clone: Its specificity is not known.

CDR3 length: 16 amino acids. The ends lost 6 bases at V and 0 bases at J; junction bases unmatched: 5. Germline V gene lookup returns CDR1 MNHNY and CDR2 SVGAGI (reference sequence). V usage is TRBV6-6 and J usage is TRBJ2-3; 11 bases are shared with TRBD2. The sequence was obtained from a young man in good health. Sequenced material: naive CD4+ T cells sorted from blood. Subset here: CD45RA+ positively selected. The CDR3 region has the DNA TGTGCCAGCAGACTCCTAGCGGGGGGAAGCACAGATACGCAGTATTTT. Amino acids: CASRLLAGGSTDTQYF.